The text below deals with one TCR beta chain. The antigen is undetermined. TCRdb's copy holds only in-frame clones and misses some; the assay was immunoSEQ multiplex PCR. Of tens of thousands of clones listed, more than 60% are singletons. This record belongs to a study of cytotoxic CD8 clonotypes in ibrutinib-treated CLL. About the study: By median around 66 months, around twelve had progressed and around 14 stayed remitted; responses had been 2 complete and about 24 partial. Sequenced samples delivered averages of roughly 250,000 productive templates and 87,000 or so productive rearrangements.

General observations from the study: Having risen at ibrutinib response, clonality had fallen back toward baseline by progression.

Trimming left V 6 bases short and J 4 bases short, with 6 bases between. The CDR3 loop spans 11 amino acids. Germline assignment: CDR1 MGHDK and CDR2 SYGVNS. The specimen comprised PBMCs, sampled after 12 months of ibrutinib treatment. This TCR was sampled from a human donor with chronic lymphocytic leukemia. The chain links TRBV25-1 to TRBJ1-2; the D is unclear. As DNA, the CDR3 is TGTGCCAGCAGCGCCGCCTATGGCTACACCTTC. As protein: CASSAAYGYTF.